This TCR beta chain derives from a study of T cell responses to AZD1222 COVID-19 vaccine. General observations from the study: It was only a handful of AZD1222 recipients who were seropositive at baseline. Unmutated variant regions are reportedly targeted by nearly half of spike-specific TCRs.

Method: immunoSEQ multiplex PCR; TCRdb's copy keeps in-frame clones and lacks some. The sample lists roughly 140,000 clones, over 80% occurring once. CDR1 is LGHDT and CDR2 is YNNKEL in the germline V gene (reference sequence). V shed 3 bases and J shed 4 bases, with 13 bases lying between them. This CDR3 is built from 15 residues. About this clone itself: Its antigen is not known.

The chain joins TRBV3-1 (or the pseudogene TRBV3-2) to TRBJ1-5, with D possibly TRBD1 on 6 matching bases. Material: peripheral blood, obtained 28 days after the second AZD1222 dose. The TCR sequence derives from an adult who received the AZD1222 COVID-19 vaccine. CDR3 DNA: TGTGCCAGCAGCCACGGAGGGGGAGGAAATCAGCCCCAGCATTTT. Its translation: CASSHGGGGNQPQHF.